This note documents a single T cell receptor (beta chain) sequence. What it binds is unknown. The entry originates in a study of OX40 agonist ivuxolimab in advanced cancers. Background on the study: Each patient was given ivuxolimab into a vein every 2 weeks, at 0.01 to 10 mg/kg.

This CDR3 is 12 amino acids long. Trimming removed 8 bases at V and 2 bases at J, with 9 bases between. Germline lookup yields CDR1 MNHNY and CDR2 SVGAGI (reference sequence). Autoimmune disease history or systemic immunosuppression barred patients. Broader study findings: No determination was made of the antigen specificity of the expanded peripheral T cells. CD8+ T cells averaged more expanded clones than CD4+.

The assay was immunoSEQ multiplex PCR, and TCRdb's table has in-frame clones only and misses some. This sample has around 70,000 clones; about 85% occur once, and the top ten carry roughly 0.58%. The sample here was CD4+ or CD8+ T cells sorted from blood, taken in a trial of the OX40 agonist ivuxolimab. The TCR comes from an adult with an advanced solid tumor such as melanoma, head and neck, liver or kidney cancer. The genes are TRBV6-6 and TRBJ1-2; D is perhaps TRBD1 (5 bases). The CDR3, as DNA: TGTGCCAGCGGGGCGGAAAACTATGGCTACACCTTC. Its protein is CASGAENYGYTF.